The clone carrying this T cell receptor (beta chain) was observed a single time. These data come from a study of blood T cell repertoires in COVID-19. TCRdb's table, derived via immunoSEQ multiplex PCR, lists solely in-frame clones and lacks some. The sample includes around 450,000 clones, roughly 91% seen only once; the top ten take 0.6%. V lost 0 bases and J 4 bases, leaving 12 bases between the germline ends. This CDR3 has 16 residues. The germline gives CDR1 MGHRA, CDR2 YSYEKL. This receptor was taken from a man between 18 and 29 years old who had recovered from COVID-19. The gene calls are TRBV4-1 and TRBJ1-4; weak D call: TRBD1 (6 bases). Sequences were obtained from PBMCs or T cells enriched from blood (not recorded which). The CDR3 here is CASSQDGGGHNEKLFF. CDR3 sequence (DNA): TGCGCCAGCAGCCAAGACGGTGGGGGCCATAATGAAAAACTGTTTTTT.